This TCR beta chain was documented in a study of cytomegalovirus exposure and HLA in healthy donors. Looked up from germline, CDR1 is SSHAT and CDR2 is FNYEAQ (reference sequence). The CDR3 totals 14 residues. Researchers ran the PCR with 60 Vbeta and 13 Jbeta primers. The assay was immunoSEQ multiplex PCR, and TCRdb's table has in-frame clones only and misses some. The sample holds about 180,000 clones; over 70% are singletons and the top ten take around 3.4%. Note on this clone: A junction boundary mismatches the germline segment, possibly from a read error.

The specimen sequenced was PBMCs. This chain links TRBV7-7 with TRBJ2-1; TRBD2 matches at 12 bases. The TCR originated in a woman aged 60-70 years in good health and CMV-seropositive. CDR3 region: CASSRASGRDEQFF. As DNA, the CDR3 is TGTGCTAGCAGTCGGGCTAGCGGGAGGGATGAGCAGTTCTTC.